A single sample gave rise to the 10 T cell receptor beta chains below, sequenced in a study of cytomegalovirus exposure and HLA in healthy donors. The PCR ran on 60 Vbeta and 13 Jbeta primers. Measured with immunoSEQ multiplex PCR; TCRdb has only the in-frame clones, and not every one. The sample shows roughly 150,000 clones, over 60% of them seen only once. Material for sequencing was PBMCs. Every receptor here comes from a man aged 40-50 years in good health and CMV-seronegative.

This chain uses TRBV7-3 with TRBJ2-1; TRBD2 agrees at 10 bases. V was pared by 5 bases and J by 10 bases, with 8 bases of the junction left unmatched. Germline lookup yields CDR1 SGHTA and CDR2 FQGTGA. The CDR3 is 14 residues long. CDR3: CASSERGGTGEQFF. For the CDR3, the DNA is TGTGCCAGCAGCGAGCGGGGGGGCACTGGGGAGCAGTTCTTC.

The chain couples TRBV7-2 to TRBJ1-5, with TRBD1 matching 9 bases. The CDR3 contains 18 residues. The V segment lost 0 bases and the J segment 2 bases; nucleotides outside the gene matches: 8. In germline, CDR1 is SGHTA, CDR2 FQGNSA. CDR3 sequence reads: CASSLAGTGSYGNQPQHF. CDR3 DNA: TGTGCCAGCAGCTTAGCTGGGACAGGGTCTTATGGCAATCAGCCCCAGCATTTT.

This chain links TRBV11-2 with TRBJ2-2; D remains ambiguous. CDR1 SGHAT and CDR2 FQNNGV come from the germline V gene. V shed 0 bases and J shed 1 base, with 3 bases lying between them. CDR3 size: 14 residues. As DNA, the CDR3 is TGTGCCAGCAGCTTAGATCGGAACACCGGGGAGCTGTTTTTT. Protein: CASSLDRNTGELFF.

The genes are TRBV7-8 and TRBJ1-1; D is uncertain. CDR3 length: 14 residues. V was clipped by 1 base and J by 0 bases, with 6 bases between them. Per germline, CDR1 SGHVS and CDR2 FQNEAQ. CDR3 coding DNA: TGTGCCAGCAGCTTAGTTAATATGAACACTGAAGCTTTCTTT. Residues: CASSLVNMNTEAFF.

The chain joins TRBV28 to TRBJ1-5; the D is unclear. The V gene lost 1 base and the J gene lost 2 bases, with 9 bases spanning the gap. The CDR3 consists of 15 residues. CDR1 is MDHEN and CDR2 is SYDVKM in the germline V gene. The CDR3 sequence: CASSLYQYGNQPQHF. In nucleotides, the CDR3 is TGTGCCAGCAGTTTATATCAGTATGGCAATCAGCCCCAGCATTTT.

The V call is TRBV30, the J call TRBJ1-1, with D uncertain. Trimming took 2 bases from V and 3 from J, leaving 7 bases between them. The CDR3 sequence is 12 residues long. CDR1 GTSNPN and CDR2 SVGIG come from the germline V gene (reference sequence). The CDR3 sequence is CAWSFQYTEAFF. The CDR3 DNA sequence: TGTGCCTGGAGTTTCCAGTACACTGAAGCTTTCTTT.

The chain joins TRBV10-2 to TRBJ1-5, with D possibly matching TRBD1 (5 bases). The V end was cut by 6 bases, the J end by 3 bases, with 18 bases between. This CDR3 contains 16 residues. The germline V gene encodes CDR1 WSHSY and CDR2 SAAADI. The DNA for the CDR3 is TGCGCCAGCAGAAAACCCAGGGTTTTCATCAATCAGCCCCAGCATTTT. Translation gives CASRKPRVFINQPQHF.

The rearrangement joins TRBV11-2 to TRBJ1-1; the D is unclear. Looked up from germline, CDR1 is SGHAT and CDR2 is FQNNGV. V was pared by 8 bases and J by 0 bases, with 10 bases between. CDR3 length: 13 residues. The CDR3 reads CASHSFVNTEAFF. DNA for the CDR3: TGTGCCAGCCACAGTTTCGTGAACACTGAAGCTTTCTTT.

The chain recombines TRBV6-5 with TRBJ2-7; D possibly corresponds to TRBD1 (5 bases). Germline V gene sequence: CDR1 MNHEY, CDR2 SVGAGI. Trimming took 4 bases from V and 4 from J, leaving 11 bases between them. CDR3 length equals 13 residues. The CDR3 spells CASSWQGPYEQYF. As DNA, the CDR3 is TGTGCCAGCAGTTGGCAGGGTCCGTACGAGCAGTACTTC.

The V gene is TRBV18, the J gene TRBJ2-3; 11 bases are shared with TRBD1. Germline V lookup: CDR1 KGHSH, CDR2 LQKENI. The CDR3 is 15 residues long. J was trimmed by 1 base and V by 5 bases; bases with no gene match: 2. CDR3 DNA sequence: TGTGCCAGCTCAAGGGACAGGGGGGGCACAGATACGCAGTATTTT. As protein: CASSRDRGGTDTQYF.